The next 30 T cell receptor beta chains were all read from a single sample in a study of cytomegalovirus exposure and HLA in healthy donors. A multiplex PCR was run with 60 Vbeta primers and 13 Jbeta primers. Data came from immunoSEQ multiplex PCR; TCRdb stores just in-frame clones and leaves some out. The data contain 250,000 to 350,000 clones, roughly 80% of them singletons. The sample was PBMCs. The receptors stem from a girl aged 2 to 9 in good health and CMV-seronegative.

CDR3 nucleotide sequence: TGTGCCAGCAGTTACCTGCCTCAGGGGGCCGGGGAGCTGTTTTTT. It yields the protein CASSYLPQGAGELFF. The genes are TRBV6-6 and TRBJ2-2; TRBD1 agrees at 7 bases. The CDR3 covers 15 residues. V lost 2 bases, J lost 6 bases, and 6 bases stayed unmatched. Per the germline V gene, CDR1 is MNHNY and CDR2 is SVGAGI (reference sequence).

The table lists this clone with a few counts. J is TRBJ1-2 and V is TRBV29-1, with 9 bases aligning to TRBD1. Trimming removed 4 bases from V and 6 bases from J; junction bases left unmatched: 0. CDR3 size: 11 residues. CDR1 is SQVTM, CDR2 ANQGSEA, per germline. The CDR3 sequence: CSVGTGDGYTF. The DNA for the CDR3 is TGCAGCGTTGGGACAGGGGATGGCTACACCTTC.

The chain uses TRBV15 and TRBJ2-5, with 8 bases aligning to TRBD2. Germline lookup yields CDR1 LNHNV and CDR2 YYDKDF (reference sequence). Germline trimming cut 0 bases from V and 5 bases from J; bases unmatched to any gene: 5. The CDR3 extends over 15 amino acids. DNA of the CDR3: TGTGCCACCAGCAGAGAGGCGGGAGGCCCGGAGACCCAGTACTTC. Protein: CATSREAGGPETQYF.

V usage is TRBV27 and J usage is TRBJ2-5; 9 nucleotides match TRBD1. V trimming: 6 bases; J trimming: 5 bases; junction bases outside the gene matches: 10. The germline V gene has CDR1 MNHEY and CDR2 SMNVEV (reference sequence). The CDR3 extends over 15 amino acids. The DNA of the CDR3 is TGTGCCAGCAGACAGAACAGGGGGCTGGGGGAGACCCAGTACTTC. It specifies CASRQNRGLGETQYF.

The chain has TRBV7-9 and TRBJ2-1; D call uncertain. This CDR3 comprises 14 residues. Trimming pared 5 bases from V and 7 bases from J, leaving 15 bases between. Germline-derived CDR1 and CDR2 are SEHNR and FQNEAQ (reference sequence). The CDR3 coding sequence is TGTGCCAGCAGCGAATACTCTAGAAATAATGAGCAGTTCTTC. Its protein product is CASSEYSRNNEQFF.

V and J are TRBV27 and TRBJ2-7; TRBD1 is a possible D gene (6 bases). Trimming left V 5 bases short and J 3 bases short, with 14 bases between. There are 14 residues in the CDR3. Germline assignment: CDR1 MNHEY and CDR2 SMNVEV (reference sequence). The chain's CDR3 is CASSRDIRGYEQYF. CDR3 bases: TGTGCCAGCAGTCGGGACATTAGGGGCTACGAGCAGTACTTC.

The V gene is TRBV28, the J gene TRBJ2-5; 8 nucleotides agree with TRBD2. The J call may be wrong; the DNA end is better matched by TRBJ2-7. Germline CDR1 and CDR2: MDHEN and SYDVKM. The CDR3 length is 13 residues. CDR3 sequence reads: CASKAGGSYEQYF. CDR3 nucleotide sequence: TGTGCCAGCAAGGCGGGAGGCTCTTACGAGCAGTACTTC.

This chain links TRBV7-9 with TRBJ1-1, with TRBD1 matching over 7 bases. This CDR3 is built from 16 residues. Looked up from germline, CDR1 is SEHNR and CDR2 is FQNEAQ (reference sequence). V lost 5 bases to trimming and J lost 0 bases; unmatched junction nucleotides: 9. The CDR3 coding sequence is TGTGCCAGCAGCCCTCAAGGGGGCACAATGAACACTGAAGCTTTCTTT. Its translation is CASSPQGGTMNTEAFF.

V is TRBV7-6 and J is TRBJ2-7, with 10 bases identical to TRBD2. V was clipped by 4 bases and J by 3 bases; unmatched bases: 9. CDR1 SGHVS and CDR2 FNYEAQ come from the germline V gene. This CDR3 region has 16 residues. The CDR3 DNA follows: TGTGCCAGCAGCTCCACCCTAGCGGGAGCCGGCTACGAGCAGTACTTC. Amino acids: CASSSTLAGAGYEQYF.

This clone was counted a single time. The chain couples TRBV29-1 to TRBJ2-1; TRBD2 matches at 12 bases. Germline V gene data show CDR1 as SQVTM and CDR2 as ANQGSEA. V lost 7 bases to trimming and J lost 7 bases; unmatched junction nucleotides: 14. CDR3 length equals 16 residues. The CDR3 coding sequence is TGCAGCGCCCCCTTTGCATTGACTAGCGGGAGTAATGAGCAGTTCTTC. Its translation: CSAPFALTSGSNEQFF.

This chain links TRBV28 with TRBJ2-7, with D maybe TRBD1 (5 bases). The CDR3 contains 14 residues. Germline V gives CDR1 MDHEN, CDR2 SYDVKM. The ends were cut back, 4 bases at V and 4 bases at J, with 14 bases in the middle. CDR3 sequence reads: CASSSPGYVYEQYF. In DNA, the CDR3 is TGTGCCAGCAGTTCCCCAGGGTACGTTTACGAGCAGTACTTC.

The chain uses TRBV27 and TRBJ2-7; 7 bases match TRBD2. Germline CDR1 MNHEY, CDR2 SMNVEV (reference sequence). J lost 3 bases, V lost 5 bases, and 10 bases had no gene match. This CDR3 has 15 residues. The CDR3 DNA is TGTGCCAGCAGTCCAGGACTAGAAGCTAGCTACGAGCAGTACTTC. This gives the protein CASSPGLEASYEQYF.

The CDR3 nucleotides read TGTGCCAGCAGCGCGAACCCCTTGAGCACAGATACGCAGTATTTT. Its translation: CASSANPLSTDTQYF. The chain employs TRBV7-9 and TRBJ2-3; D gene ambiguous. CDR1 and CDR2 from the germline V gene are SEHNR and FQNEAQ (reference sequence). The CDR3 is 15 amino acids. V was clipped by 5 bases and J by 0 bases, with 12 bases between them.

The chain joins TRBV4-1 to TRBJ2-3; D perhaps matches TRBD2 (5 bases). Looked up from germline, CDR1 is MGHRA and CDR2 is YSYEKL. This CDR3 contains 14 residues. Trimming stripped 1 base from V and 10 bases from J, with 15 bases between. CDR3 sequence reads: CASSQGRTSPAQYF. The CDR3 DNA sequence: TGCGCCAGCAGCCAAGGGAGGACCTCCCCGGCGCAGTATTTT.

This chain links TRBV19 with TRBJ1-5, with D possibly being TRBD1 (6 bases). The germline V and J ends were trimmed by 4 bases and 5 bases, with 12 bases remaining between them. The length of the CDR3 is 14 residues. Germline lookup yields CDR1 LNHDA and CDR2 SQIVND (reference sequence). CDR3 residues: CASSTQGTDQPQHF. The CDR3 DNA follows: TGTGCCAGTAGTACCCAGGGGACCGATCAGCCCCAGCATTTT.

The rearrangement links TRBV5-1 to TRBJ1-2; D is undetermined. V lost 0 bases, J lost 2 bases, and 11 bases lay in between. Germline V gene lookup returns CDR1 SGHRS and CDR2 YFSETQ. The CDR3 is made up of 15 amino acids. CDR3: CASSLDGLSNYGYTF. The CDR3 DNA reads as TGCGCCAGCAGCTTGGATGGACTTTCCAACTATGGCTACACCTTC.

V gene TRBV7-3 combines with J gene TRBJ2-4; 16 bases agree with TRBD2. The V gene's germline CDR1 is SGHTA and CDR2 FQGTGA. J was trimmed by 0 bases and V by 3 bases; bases with no gene match: 11. The CDR3 extends over 21 amino acids. This chain's CDR3 is CASSFGTSGREVELAKNIQYF. CDR3 nucleotides: TGTGCCAGCAGCTTCGGGACTAGCGGGAGGGAAGTGGAATTAGCCAAAAACATTCAGTACTTC.

This rearrangement joins TRBV19 to TRBJ2-7; 12 nucleotides line up with TRBD1. The CDR3 is made up of 15 amino acids. CDR1 LNHDA and CDR2 SQIVND come from the germline V gene (reference sequence). V lost 6 bases and J lost 3; bases outside the gene matches: 6. In DNA, the CDR3 is TGTGCCAGTAGCTGGGGACAGGGGGCGATCTACGAGCAGTACTTC. The encoded protein is CASSWGQGAIYEQYF.

The gene calls are TRBV18 and TRBJ1-2, with 7 bases identical to TRBD1. The CDR3 is made up of 14 amino acids. Germline loops: CDR1 KGHSH, CDR2 LQKENI. V lost 4 bases and J lost 4; bases outside the gene matches: 6. The CDR3 reads CASSQQGQFYGYTF. CDR3 DNA sequence: TGTGCCAGCTCACAACAGGGACAGTTCTATGGCTACACCTTC.

The chain combines TRBV30 with TRBJ1-2, with a possible D match to TRBD1 (5 bases). Germline CDR1 is GTSNPN and CDR2 is SVGIG (reference sequence). The CDR3 extends over 13 amino acids. Trimming stripped 3 bases from V and 2 bases from J, with 10 bases between. The CDR3 region has the DNA TGTGCCTGGAGACCCAGGGCCAACTATGGCTACACCTTC. It codes for CAWRPRANYGYTF. Looking up the rest from reference TRBV30 and TRBJ1-2 gives the full variable domain: SQTIHQWPATLVQPVGSPLSLECTVEGTSNPNLYWYRQAAGRGLQLLFYSVGIGQISSEVPQNLSASRPQDRQFILSSKKLLLSDSGFYLCAWRPRANYGYTFGSGTRLTVV.

The chain links TRBV28 to TRBJ1-4; D may be TRBD1 (6 bases). There are 16 residues in the CDR3. CDR1 MDHEN and CDR2 SYDVKM come from the germline V gene. V was clipped by 6 bases and J by 9 bases, with 23 bases between them. CDR3 in amino acids: CASSSGGGAQEQKLFF. The CDR3 nucleotides read TGTGCCAGCAGCTCCGGAGGGGGGGCTCAGGAGCAAAAACTGTTTTTT.

Concerning this clone itself: This sample includes further DNA sequences coding for the same CDR3. This rearrangement joins TRBV28 to TRBJ1-5; 8 bases are a match to TRBD1. Per the germline V gene, CDR1 is MDHEN and CDR2 is SYDVKM. V trimming: 0 bases; J trimming: 0 bases; junction bases outside the gene matches: 7. This CDR3 comprises 18 residues. DNA for the CDR3: TGTGCCAGCAGTTTATGGCGACAGGGGAGCGGTAGCAATCAGCCCCAGCATTTT. This translates into CASSLWRQGSGSNQPQHF.

The chain joins TRBV28 to TRBJ2-7; D unclear. Germline V gene sequence: CDR1 MDHEN, CDR2 SYDVKM. Trimming cost V 7 bases and J 2 bases, with 12 bases left between them. This CDR3 comprises 13 residues. The CDR3 DNA reads as TGTGCCAGCACCCGCTCTGACACCTACGAGCAGTACTTC. Its translation: CASTRSDTYEQYF.

This sequence joins TRBV7-6 and TRBJ1-2; TRBD1 matches 7 bases. J lost 3 bases, V lost 5 bases, and 9 bases had no gene match. From germline, CDR1 is SGHVS and CDR2 FNYEAQ. CDR3 size: 15 residues. CDR3 protein: CASSPNRGKHYGYTF. The CDR3, as DNA: TGTGCCAGCAGCCCCAACAGGGGTAAACACTATGGCTACACCTTC. The entire variable domain, with the rest obtained from reference TRBV7-6 and TRBJ1-2, is as follows: GAGVSQSPRYKVTKRGQDVALRCDPISGHVSLYWYRQALGQGPEFLTYFNYEAQQDKSGLPNDRFSAERPEGSISTLTIQRTEQRDSAMYRCASSPNRGKHYGYTFGSGTRLTVV.

The chain recombines TRBV7-7 with TRBJ2-5; 7 bases match TRBD2. The V gene's germline CDR1 is SSHAT and CDR2 FNYEAQ (reference sequence). Trimming cost V 5 bases and J 0 bases; bases outside gene matches: 6. This CDR3 comprises 15 residues. Here the CDR3 DNA reads TGTGCCAGCAGCCCTAGGCGGGGGTACCAAGAGACCCAGTACTTC. Its protein is CASSPRRGYQETQYF.

The CDR3 spells CASSFGLGADTQYF. The CDR3, as DNA: TGTGCCAGCAGCTTTGGGCTCGGCGCAGATACGCAGTATTTT. The chain links TRBV5-6 to TRBJ2-3; D remains unclear. This CDR3 has 14 amino acids. The V end lost 2 bases, the J end lost 4 bases, and 11 bases lay between the germline ends. CDR1 is SGHDT, CDR2 YYEEEE, per germline.

V gene TRBV12-2 combines with J gene TRBJ1-1; TRBD1, the D gene given by the table, was not confirmed from the DNA. TRBV12-2 is designated a pseudogene. The CDR3 spans 15 residues. The CDR3, as DNA: TGTGCAAGTCGCGCACGTCCGGACAGATACTTGAAAGCTTTCTTT. Translation gives CASRARPDRYLKAFF.

V gene TRBV23-1 combines with J gene TRBJ2-7; D is unresolved. TRBV23-1 is recorded as an ORF, its role being uncertain. Between the trimmed V and J ends, which lost 6 bases and 4 bases, there was a span of 10 bases. The length of the CDR3 is 12 residues. The CDR3 DNA reads TGCGCCAGCAGAGGTGCAGGTTACGAGCAGTACTTC. It yields the protein CASRGAGYEQYF.

The chain combines TRBV28 with TRBJ2-5; D not resolved. Germline values: CDR1 MDHEN, CDR2 SYDVKM. Trimming removed 5 bases from V and 0 bases from J, with 4 bases in between. The CDR3 spans 12 residues. CDR3 in DNA: TGTGCCAGCAGTCGGTACCAAGAGACCCAGTACTTC. Protein product: CASSRYQETQYF.

The chain links TRBV7-2 to TRBJ1-2; D is undetermined. Germline V gene data show CDR1 as SGHTA and CDR2 as FQGNSA. The CDR3 extends over 12 amino acids. The ends were cut back, 4 bases at V and 4 bases at J, with 7 bases in the middle. The CDR3 reads CASSYGSYGYTF. The CDR3 DNA reads as TGTGCCAGCAGCTACGGGTCCTATGGCTACACCTTC.